This record concerns one TCR beta chain sequence. Antigen: not known. This sample stems from a study of immune evolution from preneoplasia to lung adenocarcinoma. Broader study findings: Normal lung had the highest top T cell clone frequencies.

Trimming stripped 4 bases from V and 2 bases from J, with 14 bases between. Germline V CDR1 and CDR2: LNHNV, YYDKDF (reference sequence). This CDR3 spans 15 amino acids. Two lung cancer pathologists independently confirmed each histologic diagnosis. Clones were read by immunoSEQ multiplex PCR, and TCRdb kept only the in-frame ones, dropping some. Among under 45,000 clones, roughly 80% were seen once, and the ten largest hold approximately 4.8%. This clonotype was sampled from a person in their sixties or seventies with lung adenocarcinoma. Sequenced input: FFPE invasive lung adenocarcinoma tissue. V gene TRBV15 combines with J gene TRBJ2-5; no clear D. CDR3 sequence: CATSNSWRSQETQYF. The DNA for the CDR3 is TGTGCCACCAGCAATTCCTGGCGCAGTCAAGAGACCCAGTACTTC.